Described below is a single T cell receptor (beta chain) sequence and its context. The antigen is undetermined. PCR involved 60 Vbeta and 13 Jbeta primers. In the authors' workflow: Later analysis identified tens of millions of unique TCR beta chains, approximately 11 million shared. Some clones are missing from TCRdb's copy, which holds only in-frame ones; the method was immunoSEQ multiplex PCR. V, J and clone size are those of that table, while D and trimming were read from the DNA. The sample has around 130,000 clones, 88% seen once; the top ten hold about 0.51%. The data derive from a study of cytomegalovirus exposure and HLA in healthy donors. J lost 0 bases, V lost 4 bases, and 6 bases had no gene match. Germline-derived CDR1 and CDR2 are SGDLS and YYNGEE. This CDR3 is 16 amino acids long. Whole-study results and caveats: Productive rates of about 87% or about 30% were seen for most TCR beta V segments in an earlier analysis. The Asian-associated ancestry cluster reportedly had fewer N-insertions than the roughly 720-donor mean in a later analysis. Analysis performed later showed TCR beta chains linked to HLA being more clonally expanded than equally common others.

The chain carries TRBV9 and TRBJ2-1; TRBD2 matches 8 bases. Material for sequencing was PBMCs. This TCR derives from a woman aged 40 to 50 in good health and CMV-seronegative. The chain's CDR3 is CASSPLAGISYNEQFF. CDR3 sequence (DNA): TGTGCCAGCAGCCCCCTAGCGGGTATCTCCTACAATGAGCAGTTCTTC.